This T cell receptor (beta chain) was recovered during a study of cytomegalovirus exposure and HLA in healthy donors. The PCR had 60 Vbeta and 13 Jbeta primers. Original handling: As a later analysis found, there were tens of millions of unique TCR beta chains, of which some 10 million were shared. Here immunoSEQ multiplex PCR was the method, and the copy in TCRdb shows in-frame clones only, minus some. From that table come the V and J calls and clone size; the DNA was used to work out D and trimming. Of around 150,000 clones detected, around 79% appear once; the ten largest clones hold about 2.2%. V shed 6 bases, J shed 8 bases, and the junction held 22 bases outside the gene matches. The CDR3 contains 19 residues. Germline assignment: CDR1 MNHEY and CDR2 SMNVEV (reference sequence).

The chain joins TRBV27 to TRBJ2-1; TRBD1 aligns across 10 bases. Sequencing input: PBMCs. The clonotype originates from a man in his forties or fifties in good health and CMV-seronegative. Here the CDR3 reads CASSPKNYLGQGDGYEQFF. The CDR3 bases are TGTGCCAGCAGCCCAAAAAATTACCTTGGACAGGGGGACGGCTATGAGCAGTTCTTC.